This note documents a single T cell receptor beta chain sequence. The antigen is unknown. This specimen belongs to a study of monozygotic twins with inflammatory bowel disease. Overall study findings and caveats: By inverse Simpson index, TCRbeta diversity was lower in IBD patients than in healthy co-twins. IBD patients, compared with healthy twins, shared fewer clonotypes with others (especially with disease activity).

CDR3 length: 13 amino acids. The germline CDR1 and CDR2 sequences are SQVTM and ANQGSEA. Template switching added UMIs carrying a 6-nucleotide sample barcode. TCRdb reanalyzed the 5' RACE reads and collapses them to one entry per CDR3 protein, without DNA. This repertoire includes some 200,000 distinct CDR3 sequences. The chain couples TRBV29-1 to TRBJ2-1; TCRdb's D call of TRBD1 is untestable without DNA. The TCR comes from a human donor with ulcerative colitis or Crohn's disease, or a healthy co-twin of an affected twin (not recorded which). The sequenced sample was blood. CDR3 loop: CSVQGVPYNEQFF.